This T cell receptor beta chain was captured by sequencing in a study of human T cells and chemical hapten exposure. Study background: Skin of the upper inner arm, about 2 cm by about 2 cm, received 2% DPC for sensitization.

Whole-study results and caveats: The study found expanded TCRs formed significantly more large CDR3 similarity clusters than controls. It should be noted that donors had alopecia, so their immune response may differ from healthy people's.

Points on this clonotype: The antigen remains undetermined.

Attachment of unique molecular identifiers to individual cDNA molecules was performed in the library. MiXCR was run by TCRdb on the reads, yielding one entry per CDR3 protein. The sample records a few thousand distinct CDR3 sequences, roughly 53% being singletons. Trimming removed 1 base at V and 10 bases at J, with 14 bases between. The CDR3 is 14 residues long. Germline CDR1 reads SGHDN; CDR2 reads FVKESK. Treatment of the sample: therapeutic diphenylcyclopropenone sensitization with weekly scalp DPC. Donors were 18 to 70-year-old alopecia patients suitable for DPC. The sample here was whole blood, taken before DPC sensitization or 2, 6, or about 24 weeks after (not recorded which). The receptor's source is an adult with alopecia areata. Some clones in this sample may be carry-over from other donors' samples. This table probably holds off-target reads from a library built for another chain. The rearrangement links TRBV14 to TRBJ2-1; tentatively, D is TRBD2 (5 bases). CDR3 DNA sequence: TGTGCCAGCAGCCAAGCCCCAGAGGGAGAAGAGCAGTTCTTC. It encodes CASSQAPEGEEQFF.